This T cell receptor (beta chain) was recorded in a study of T-cell reconstitution after alpha-beta-depleted transplantation in children. CDR1 and CDR2 (germline): DFQATT, SNEGSKA (reference sequence). The length of the CDR3 is 14 residues. V lost 4 bases, J lost 6 bases, and 19 bases lay in between. Preparation of the TCRbeta library involved a method that used unique molecular identifiers. MiXCR, applied by TCRdb to the PCR reads, yields one record per CDR3 protein. The repertoire includes 640,000 or so distinct CDR3 sequences, 15% to 20% of them detected once, and approximately 1% sits in the top ten.

This material consisted of PBMCs from the stem cell graft donor, taken from the stem cell graft. This receptor was taken from a human donor who donated a stem cell graft to a child with acute myeloid leukemia. The V gene is TRBV20-1, the J gene TRBJ2-7; maybe TRBD2 (6 bases). CDR3 sequence reads: CSAIDRDFTLEQYF. CDR3 coding DNA: TGCAGTGCTATCGACCGGGACTTTACCCTCGAGCAGTACTTC.